The clone carrying this T cell receptor (beta chain) was recorded a few times. Its specificity is not known. This sample is drawn from a study of cytomegalovirus exposure and HLA in healthy donors. Study conclusions and caveats: Accurate HLA-A and HLA-B prediction from TCR beta sequences was reported for most subjects. In vitro assays verified that a few CMV-associated chains recognized CMV antigens specifically.

With 60 Vbeta and 13 Jbeta primers, the PCR was carried out. Sequencing used immunoSEQ multiplex PCR; TCRdb keeps in-frame clones, though not all of them. This repertoire shows 90,000 to 150,000 clones, roughly 80% found once; its top ten account for 4% to 5%. The CDR3 spans 14 residues. Trimming took off 5 bases at V and 2 bases at J, with 10 bases between the two ends. CDR1 is ENHRY and CDR2 is SYGVKD in the germline V gene. This chain uses TRBV10-3 with TRBJ1-3; no firm D call. This receptor was identified in a man in his fifties in good health and CMV-seropositive. Sequencing input: PBMCs. The CDR3 sequence: CAISMGGTGNTIYF. The DNA of the CDR3 is TGTGCCATCAGTATGGGAGGAACTGGAAACACCATATATTTT.